These T cell receptor beta chains were read from a single sample in a study of Graves' ophthalmopathy and Graves' hyperthyroidism. Each CDR3 protein is one row after TCRdb ran MiXCR on the multiplex PCR reads. The sample includes a few hundred thousand distinct CDR3 sequences, about 18% of them seen just once. What was sequenced was peripheral blood. These receptors were obtained from an adult woman with stable Graves' hyperthyroidism. Each CDR3 is given with its conserved first and last residue. The D gene is left open where the match is weak. Rows may omit the clone size; those that give it use once, few, many or a size class.

clone size	V gene	J gene	D gene	CDR3 protein	CDR3 DNA
-	TRBV20-1	TRBJ2-5	TRBD2	CSASGGRAVGETQYF	TGCAGTGCTAGTGGCGGGAGGGCCGTCGGTGAGACCCAGTACTTC
-	TRBV20-1	TRBJ2-3	-	CSARDLFQGSNTDTQYF	TGCAGTGCTAGAGATCTCTTTCAGGGTTCGAACACAGATACGCAGTATTTT
-	TRBV12-5	TRBJ1-1	-	CASGLVFTEAFF	TGTGCTAGTGGTTTGGTGTTCACTGAAGCTTTCTTT
many	TRBV12-3/TRBV12-4	TRBJ2-5	TRBD2	CASSSTPLAGAWQETQYF	TGTGCCAGCAGTTCGACCCCACTAGCGGGAGCGTGGCAAGAGACCCAGTACTTC
many	TRBV27	TRBJ2-5	TRBD1	CASSLSRDRQETQYF	TGTGCCAGCAGTTTATCTCGGGACAGACAAGAGACCCAGTACTTC
many	TRBV11-1	TRBJ1-2	-	CASSHKGGPAYNYGYTF	TGTGCCAGCAGCCACAAGGGGGGACCAGCCTACAACTATGGCTACACCTTC
many	TRBV25-1	TRBJ1-1	-	CASSEYQGTTEAFF	TGTGCCAGCAGTGAATACCAGGGTACCACTGAAGCTTTCTTT
many	TRBV12-5	TRBJ1-1	-	CASGLGATEAFF	TGTGCTAGTGGCCTAGGGGCCACTGAAGCTTTCTTT
many	TRBV2	TRBJ2-7	-	CASSVSGPYEQYF	TGTGCCAGCAGTGTATCGGGACCCTACGAGCAGTACTTC
-	TRBV6-1	TRBJ1-2	-	CATLTANYGYTF	TGTGCCACCCTGACAGCTAACTATGGCTACACCTTC
many	TRBV6-6	TRBJ1-1	-	CASRPKQVRDTEAFF	TGTGCCAGCAGGCCAAAACAGGTTCGAGACACTGAAGCTTTCTTT
-	TRBV15	TRBJ1-5	-	CATSSDRQYSNQPQHF	TGTGCCACCAGCTCCGACCGACAGTATAGCAATCAGCCCCAGCATTTT
-	TRBV12-3/TRBV12-4	TRBJ2-7	TRBD1	CASRGQGKPYEQYF	TGTGCCAGCAGGGGACAGGGGAAACCCTACGAGCAGTACTTC
many	TRBV29-1	TRBJ2-2	TRBD1	CSVDRGHSGELFF	TGCAGCGTTGACAGGGGGCATAGCGGGGAGCTGTTTTTT
many	TRBV11-2	TRBJ2-7	-	CASSSRDRYEQYF	TGTGCCAGCAGCTCCAGAGACAGATACGAGCAGTACTTC
-	TRBV7-6	TRBJ2-7	-	CASSLAIGPYEQYF	TGTGCCAGCAGCTTAGCGATAGGGCCCTACGAGCAGTACTTC
many	TRBV6-1	TRBJ2-7	TRBD2	CASIGGLGTTSGSHEQYF	TGTGCCAGCATTGGTGGACTCGGTACGACTAGCGGGTCCCACGAGCAGTACTTC
few	TRBV5-1	TRBJ2-7	TRBD1	CASSLTGIFRQGESYEQYF	TGCGCCAGCAGCTTGACCGGGATTTTCAGACAGGGGGAGTCCTACGAGCAGTACTTC
-	TRBV6-5	TRBJ2-2	-	CASSYYGGTGELFF	TGTGCCAGCAGTTACTATGGCGGAACCGGGGAGCTGTTTTTT
-	TRBV27	TRBJ1-1	-	CTSSLAQGTEAFF	TGTACCAGCAGTTTGGCACAGGGAACTGAAGCTTTCTTT
many	TRBV19	TRBJ1-1	-	CASSIAVNTEAFF	TGTGCCAGTAGTATAGCGGTGAACACTGAAGCTTTCTTT
-	TRBV12-3/TRBV12-4	TRBJ1-1	-	CASDRPGKRTEAFF	TGTGCCAGCGACCGTCCGGGGAAGAGGACTGAAGCTTTCTTT
-	TRBV7-2	TRBJ2-7	TRBD2	CASSFTSGVAYEQYF	TGTGCCAGCAGCTTCACTAGCGGGGTTGCCTACGAGCAGTACTTC
many	TRBV25-1	TRBJ2-5	-	CASSDRDKSILQETQYF	TGTGCCAGCAGTGACCGGGACAAGAGTATCCTCCAAGAGACCCAGTACTTC
many	TRBV11-2	TRBJ2-5	-	CASSQFWGKLQETQYF	TGTGCCAGCAGCCAATTTTGGGGTAAACTACAAGAGACCCAGTACTTC
many	TRBV5-5	TRBJ2-7	-	CASSIILKPKSHEQYF	TGTGCCAGCAGCATAATACTGAAGCCCAAGTCCCACGAGCAGTACTTC
many	TRBV7-9	TRBJ2-7	-	CASSFEAGNYEQYF	TGTGCCAGCAGCTTTGAGGCAGGGAACTACGAGCAGTACTTC
many	TRBV20-1	TRBJ1-1	-	CSARDPQGNTEAFF	TGCAGTGCTAGAGATCCGCAGGGGAACACTGAAGCTTTCTTT
many	TRBV6-2/TRBV6-3	TRBJ2-7	-	CASSWGVWEFENYEQYF	TGTGCCAGCAGTTGGGGAGTCTGGGAGTTCGAAAACTACGAGCAGTACTTC
few	TRBV20-1	TRBJ2-2	TRBD1	CSARQGAFTGELFF	TGCAGTGCTAGGCAGGGGGCATTCACCGGGGAGCTGTTTTTT
-	TRBV7-2	TRBJ2-5	-	CASSLATPSTQYF	TGTGCCAGCAGCTTAGCGACCCCCTCGACCCAGTACTTC
many	TRBV30	TRBJ2-7	-	CAWSFGNPREQYF	TGTGCCTGGAGTTTTGGAAACCCTCGGGAGCAGTACTTC
-	TRBV10-3	TRBJ2-7	TRBD1	CAIGGQDPSYEQYF	TGTGCCATCGGTGGACAGGACCCTTCCTACGAGCAGTACTTC
many	TRBV2	TRBJ2-7	-	CASSVDRNGGYEQYF	TGTGCCAGCAGCGTAGACAGAAATGGAGGATACGAGCAGTACTTC
-	TRBV4-1	TRBJ2-7	TRBD2	CASSQEGTSFREQYF	TGCGCCAGCAGCCAAGAAGGGACTAGCTTCCGCGAGCAGTACTTC
many	TRBV4-3	TRBJ2-7	-	CASSQDLGQHYEQYF	TGCGCCAGCAGCCAAGATCTCGGACAGCACTACGAGCAGTACTTC
many	TRBV28	TRBJ2-6	-	CASSSSRASGANVLTF	TGTGCCAGCAGCTCCTCCAGGGCGTCTGGGGCCAACGTCCTGACTTTC
many	TRBV12-3/TRBV12-4	TRBJ2-7	TRBD1	CASSLSIGTGVWEQYF	TGTGCCAGCAGTTTGAGTATAGGGACAGGGGTGTGGGAGCAGTACTTC
many	TRBV10-3	TRBJ2-7	-	CAISADSRKDEQYF	TGTGCCATCAGTGCCGACTCCCGTAAGGACGAGCAGTACTTC
many	TRBV12-3/TRBV12-4	TRBJ2-7	TRBD2	CASSRTSGRDEQYF	TGTGCCAGCAGCCGGACTAGCGGAAGAGACGAGCAGTACTTC
-	TRBV14	TRBJ2-2	TRBD2	CASSQVRGVSGSGGATGELFF	TGTGCCAGCAGCCAAGTAAGGGGCGTAAGTGGTTCGGGAGGGGCGACCGGGGAGCTGTTTTTT
many	TRBV27	TRBJ2-5	-	CASSLSGARQETQYF	TGTGCCAGCAGTTTATCGGGCGCTCGCCAAGAGACCCAGTACTTC
many	TRBV7-6	TRBJ2-2	-	CASSLVTTNTGELFF	TGTGCCAGCAGCTTAGTTACGACCAACACCGGGGAGCTGTTTTTT
-	TRBV18	TRBJ2-5	-	CASSPFVPLRLEGRETQYF	TGTGCCAGCTCACCATTCGTCCCTTTGCGCTTAGAGGGACGAGAGACCCAGTACTTC
many	TRBV6-2/TRBV6-3	TRBJ1-2	-	CASSNSGGYTF	TGTGCCAGCAGCAACAGTGGGGGCTACACCTTC
many	TRBV6-2/TRBV6-3	TRBJ1-2	-	CASTNGVGRGYTF	TGTGCCAGCACAAACGGAGTGGGACGCGGCTACACCTTC
-	TRBV6-2/TRBV6-3	TRBJ1-1	-	CASSPPTGLFRRNTEAFF	TGTGCCAGCAGCCCCCCCACGGGCCTCTTTAGGAGGAACACTGAAGCTTTCTTT
many	TRBV7-2	TRBJ2-7	-	CASSPQGPTSYEQYF	TGTGCCAGCAGCCCGCAGGGACCGACCTCCTACGAGCAGTACTTC